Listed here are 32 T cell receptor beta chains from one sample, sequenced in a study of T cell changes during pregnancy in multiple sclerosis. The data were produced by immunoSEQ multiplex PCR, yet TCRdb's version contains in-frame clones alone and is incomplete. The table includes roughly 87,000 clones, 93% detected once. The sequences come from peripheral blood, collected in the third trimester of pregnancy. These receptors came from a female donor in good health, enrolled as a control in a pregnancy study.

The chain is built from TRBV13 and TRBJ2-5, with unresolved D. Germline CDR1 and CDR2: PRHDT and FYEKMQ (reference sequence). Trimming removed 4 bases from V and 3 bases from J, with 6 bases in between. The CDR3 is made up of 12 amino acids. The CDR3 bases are TGTGCCAGCAGCTCTCTAAAAGAGACCCAGTACTTC. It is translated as CASSSLKETQYF.

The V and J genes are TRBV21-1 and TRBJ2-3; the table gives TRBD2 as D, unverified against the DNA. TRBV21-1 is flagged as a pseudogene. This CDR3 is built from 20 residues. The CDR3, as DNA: TGTGCCAGCAGCCCCCTCCCGGGACTAGCGGGAGTGGTGCGGACAGATACGCAGTATTTT. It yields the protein CASSPLPGLAGVVRTDTQYF.

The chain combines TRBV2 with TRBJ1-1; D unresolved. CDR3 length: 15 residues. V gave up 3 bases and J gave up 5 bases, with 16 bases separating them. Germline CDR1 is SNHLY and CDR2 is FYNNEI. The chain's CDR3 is CASSDPAEGGTEAFF. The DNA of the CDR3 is TGTGCCAGCAGTGACCCGGCCGAAGGAGGGACTGAAGCTTTCTTT.

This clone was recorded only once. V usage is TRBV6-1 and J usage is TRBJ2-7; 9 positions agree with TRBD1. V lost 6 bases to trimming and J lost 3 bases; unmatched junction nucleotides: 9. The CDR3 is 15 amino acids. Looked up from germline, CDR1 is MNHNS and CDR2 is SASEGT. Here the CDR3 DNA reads TGTGCCAGCAGAAAAGGACAGGGGAGAGGCTACGAGCAGTACTTC. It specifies CASRKGQGRGYEQYF.

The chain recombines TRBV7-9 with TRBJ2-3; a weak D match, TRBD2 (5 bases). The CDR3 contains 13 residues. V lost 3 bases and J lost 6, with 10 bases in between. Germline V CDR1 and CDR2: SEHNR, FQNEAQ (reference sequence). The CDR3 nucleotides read TGTGCCAGCAGCTTGCCGGGATTGGATACGCAGTATTTT. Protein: CASSLPGLDTQYF. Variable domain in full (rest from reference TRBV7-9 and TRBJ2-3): DTGVSQNPRHKITKRGQNVTFRCDPISEHNRLYWYRQTLGQGPEFLTYFQNEAQLEKSRLLSDRFSAERPKGSFSTLEIQRTEQGDSAMYLCASSLPGLDTQYFGPGTRLTVL.

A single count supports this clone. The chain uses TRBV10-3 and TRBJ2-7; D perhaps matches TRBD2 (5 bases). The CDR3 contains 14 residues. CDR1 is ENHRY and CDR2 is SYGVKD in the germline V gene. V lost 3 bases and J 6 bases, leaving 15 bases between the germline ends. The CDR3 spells CAISDGGSSGEQYF. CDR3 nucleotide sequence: TGTGCCATCAGTGATGGTGGGAGCTCGGGCGAGCAGTACTTC.

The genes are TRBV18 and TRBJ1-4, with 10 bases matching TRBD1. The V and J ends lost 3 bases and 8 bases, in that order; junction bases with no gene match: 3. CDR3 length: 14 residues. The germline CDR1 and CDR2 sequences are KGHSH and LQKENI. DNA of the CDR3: TGTGCCAGCTCACCCGGGACAGGGGAGGAAAAACTGTTTTTT. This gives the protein CASSPGTGEEKLFF.

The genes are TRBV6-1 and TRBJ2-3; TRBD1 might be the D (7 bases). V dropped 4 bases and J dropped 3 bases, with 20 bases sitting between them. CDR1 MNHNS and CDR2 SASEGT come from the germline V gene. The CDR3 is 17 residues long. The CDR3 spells CASSGFRGVAGTDTQYF. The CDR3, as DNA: TGTGCCAGCAGTGGATTCAGGGGGGTAGCCGGGACAGATACGCAGTATTTT.

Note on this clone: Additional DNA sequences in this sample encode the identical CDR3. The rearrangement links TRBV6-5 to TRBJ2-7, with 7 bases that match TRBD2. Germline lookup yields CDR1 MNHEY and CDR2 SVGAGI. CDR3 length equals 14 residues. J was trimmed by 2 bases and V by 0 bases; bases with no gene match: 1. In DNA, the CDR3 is TGTGCCAGCAGTTACTCTAGCGGGCCCTACGAGCAGTACTTC. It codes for CASSYSSGPYEQYF.

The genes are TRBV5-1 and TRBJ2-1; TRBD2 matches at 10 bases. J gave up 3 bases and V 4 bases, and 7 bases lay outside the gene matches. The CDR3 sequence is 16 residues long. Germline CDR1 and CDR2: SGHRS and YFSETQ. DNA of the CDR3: TGCGCCAGCAGCCCGGGACTAGCGCGTGACTACAATGAGCAGTTCTTC. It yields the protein CASSPGLARDYNEQFF.

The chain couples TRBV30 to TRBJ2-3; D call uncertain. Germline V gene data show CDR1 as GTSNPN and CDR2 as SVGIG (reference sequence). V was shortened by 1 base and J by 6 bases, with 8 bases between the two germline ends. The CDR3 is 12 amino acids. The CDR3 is CAWSGPGDTQYF. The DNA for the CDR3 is TGTGCCTGGAGTGGGCCCGGGGATACGCAGTATTTT. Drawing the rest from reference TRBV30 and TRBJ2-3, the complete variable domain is SQTIHQWPATLVQPVGSPLSLECTVEGTSNPNLYWYRQAAGRGLQLLFYSVGIGQISSEVPQNLSASRPQDRQFILSSKKLLLSDSGFYLCAWSGPGDTQYFGPGTRLTVL.

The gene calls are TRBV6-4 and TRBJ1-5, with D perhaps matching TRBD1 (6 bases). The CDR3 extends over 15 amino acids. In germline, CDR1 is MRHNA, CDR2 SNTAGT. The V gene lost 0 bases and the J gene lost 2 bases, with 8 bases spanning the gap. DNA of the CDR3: TGTGCCAGCAGTGACTCTCGACAGGGCAATCAGCCCCAGCATTTT. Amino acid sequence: CASSDSRQGNQPQHF.

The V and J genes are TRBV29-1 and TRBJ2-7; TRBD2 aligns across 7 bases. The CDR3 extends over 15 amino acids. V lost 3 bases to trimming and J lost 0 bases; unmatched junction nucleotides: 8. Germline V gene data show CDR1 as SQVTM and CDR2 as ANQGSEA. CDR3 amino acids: CSVEKSSGSSYEQYF. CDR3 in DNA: TGCAGCGTTGAGAAGTCTAGCGGTAGCTCCTACGAGCAGTACTTC.

CDR3 protein: CASSIAVGQGPASYNEQFF. CDR3 DNA: TGTGCCAGTAGTATAGCCGTGGGACAGGGGCCAGCCTCCTACAATGAGCAGTTCTTC. The chain recombines TRBV19 with TRBJ2-1; TRBD1 matches at 10 bases. Trimming took 1 base from V and 0 from J; bases not matched to a gene: 9. The CDR3 is 19 residues long. Germline CDR1 is LNHDA and CDR2 is SQIVND (reference sequence).

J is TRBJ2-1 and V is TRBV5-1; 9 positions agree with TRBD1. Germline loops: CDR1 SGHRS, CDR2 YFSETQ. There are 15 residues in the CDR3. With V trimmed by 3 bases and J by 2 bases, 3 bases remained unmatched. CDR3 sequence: CASSSGTGTYNEQFF. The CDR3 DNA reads TGCGCCAGCAGCTCCGGGACAGGGACCTACAATGAGCAGTTCTTC.

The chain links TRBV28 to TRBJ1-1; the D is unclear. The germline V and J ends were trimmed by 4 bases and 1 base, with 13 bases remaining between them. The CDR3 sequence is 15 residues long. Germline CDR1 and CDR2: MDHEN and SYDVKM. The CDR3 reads CASSSAQAWNTEAFF. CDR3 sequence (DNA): TGTGCCAGCAGTTCCGCGCAGGCCTGGAACACTGAAGCTTTCTTT.

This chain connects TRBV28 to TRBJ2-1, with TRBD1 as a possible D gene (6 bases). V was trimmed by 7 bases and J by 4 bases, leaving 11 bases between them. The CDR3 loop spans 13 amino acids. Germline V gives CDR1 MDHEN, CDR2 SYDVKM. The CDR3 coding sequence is TGTGCCAGCACCCTGGACAGATACAATGAGCAGTTCTTC. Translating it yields CASTLDRYNEQFF.

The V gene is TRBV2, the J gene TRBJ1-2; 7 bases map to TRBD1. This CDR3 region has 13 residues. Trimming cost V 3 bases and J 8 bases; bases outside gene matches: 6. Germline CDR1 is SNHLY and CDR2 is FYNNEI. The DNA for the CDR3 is TGTGCCAGCAGTGACAGGACAGGCGCAGGCTACACCTTC. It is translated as CASSDRTGAGYTF.

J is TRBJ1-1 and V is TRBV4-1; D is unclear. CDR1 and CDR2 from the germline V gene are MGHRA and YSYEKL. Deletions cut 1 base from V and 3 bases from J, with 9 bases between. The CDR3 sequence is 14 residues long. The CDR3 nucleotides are TGCGCCAGCAGCCAAGTCCGGTTGGACACTGAAGCTTTCTTT. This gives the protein CASSQVRLDTEAFF.

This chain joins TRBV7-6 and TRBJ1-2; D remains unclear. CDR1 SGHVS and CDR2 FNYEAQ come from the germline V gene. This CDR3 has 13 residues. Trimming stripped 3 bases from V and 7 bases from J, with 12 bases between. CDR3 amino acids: CASSFRGLSGYTF. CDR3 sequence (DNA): TGTGCCAGCAGCTTTAGAGGACTGAGTGGCTACACCTTC. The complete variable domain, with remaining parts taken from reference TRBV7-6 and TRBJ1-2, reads GAGVSQSPRYKVTKRGQDVALRCDPISGHVSLYWYRQALGQGPEFLTYFNYEAQQDKSGLPNDRFSAERPEGSISTLTIQRTEQRDSAMYRCASSFRGLSGYTFGSGTRLTVV.

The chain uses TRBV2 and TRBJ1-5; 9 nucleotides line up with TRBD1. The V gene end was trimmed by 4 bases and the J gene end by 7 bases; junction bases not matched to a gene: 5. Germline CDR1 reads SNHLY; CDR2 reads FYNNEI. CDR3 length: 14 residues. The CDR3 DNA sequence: TGTGCCAGCAGTGGGGACAGGGTTGGGCAGCCCCAGCATTTT. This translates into CASSGDRVGQPQHF.

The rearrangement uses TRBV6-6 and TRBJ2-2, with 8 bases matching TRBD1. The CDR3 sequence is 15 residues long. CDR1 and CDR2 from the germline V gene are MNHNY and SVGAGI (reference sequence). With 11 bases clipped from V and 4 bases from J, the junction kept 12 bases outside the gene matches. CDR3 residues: CAPALVRGLTGELFF. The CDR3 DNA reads TGTGCCCCTGCGTTAGTCAGGGGGCTCACCGGGGAGCTGTTTTTT.

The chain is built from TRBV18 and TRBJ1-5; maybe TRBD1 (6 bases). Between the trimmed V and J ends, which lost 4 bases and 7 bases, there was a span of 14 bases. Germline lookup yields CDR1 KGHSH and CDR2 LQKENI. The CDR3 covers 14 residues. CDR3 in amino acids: CASSRGGSNQPQHF. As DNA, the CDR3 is TGTGCCAGCTCACGAGGGGGTTCGAACCAGCCCCAGCATTTT. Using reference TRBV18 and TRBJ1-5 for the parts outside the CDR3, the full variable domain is NAGVMQNPRHLVRRRGQEARLRCSPMKGHSHVYWYRQLPEEGLKFMVYLQKENIIDESGMPKERFSAEFPKEGPSILRIQQVVRGDSAAYFCASSRGGSNQPQHFGDGTRLSIL.

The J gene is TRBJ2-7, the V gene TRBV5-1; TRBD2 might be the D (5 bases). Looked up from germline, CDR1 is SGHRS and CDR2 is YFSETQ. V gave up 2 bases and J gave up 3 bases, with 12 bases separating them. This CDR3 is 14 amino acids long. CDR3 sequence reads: CASSFRDSLYEQYF. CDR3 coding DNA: TGCGCCAGCAGCTTCCGGGATTCGCTCTACGAGCAGTACTTC.

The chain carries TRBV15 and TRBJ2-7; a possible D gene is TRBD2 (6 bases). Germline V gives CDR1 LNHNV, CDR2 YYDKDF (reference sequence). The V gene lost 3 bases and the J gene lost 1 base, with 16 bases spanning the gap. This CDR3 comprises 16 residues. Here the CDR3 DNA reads TGTGCCACCAGCAGTTTCCCGCGGGATTGGTCCTACGAGCAGTACTTC. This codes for CATSSFPRDWSYEQYF.

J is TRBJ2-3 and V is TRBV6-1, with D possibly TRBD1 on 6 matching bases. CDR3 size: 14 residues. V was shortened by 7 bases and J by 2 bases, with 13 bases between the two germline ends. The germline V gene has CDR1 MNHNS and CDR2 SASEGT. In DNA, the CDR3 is TGTGCCAGCATCTCAGGGGCGCCCACAGATACGCAGTATTTT. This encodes CASISGAPTDTQYF.

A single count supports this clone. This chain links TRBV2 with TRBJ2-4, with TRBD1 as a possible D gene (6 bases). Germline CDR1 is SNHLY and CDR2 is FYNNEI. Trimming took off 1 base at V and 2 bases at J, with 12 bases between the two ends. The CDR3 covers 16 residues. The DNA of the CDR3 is TGTGCCAGCAGTGAAGGGGAGCAGGGGACCAAAAACATTCAGTACTTC. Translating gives CASSEGEQGTKNIQYF.

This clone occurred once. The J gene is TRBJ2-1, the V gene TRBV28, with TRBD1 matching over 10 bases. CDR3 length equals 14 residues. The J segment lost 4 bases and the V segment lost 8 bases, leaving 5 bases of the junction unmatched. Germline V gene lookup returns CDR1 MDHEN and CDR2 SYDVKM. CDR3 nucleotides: TGTGCCAGCCTCGACAGGGGGCCTTACAATGAGCAGTTCTTC. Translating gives CASLDRGPYNEQFF.

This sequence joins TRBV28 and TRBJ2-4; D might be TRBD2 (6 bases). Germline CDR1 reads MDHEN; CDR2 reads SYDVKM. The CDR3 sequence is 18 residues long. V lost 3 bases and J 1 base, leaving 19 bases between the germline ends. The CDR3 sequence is CASSFHVNGRGAKNIQYF. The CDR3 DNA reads TGTGCCAGCAGTTTTCACGTCAACGGGAGAGGGGCCAAAAACATTCAGTACTTC.

DNA of the CDR3: TGTGCCAGCAGCACGGCAAGACAAAGCACAGATACGCAGTATTTT. Amino acids: CASSTARQSTDTQYF. This rearrangement joins TRBV5-4 to TRBJ2-3; D unresolved. The CDR3 is made up of 15 amino acids. The V end lost 4 bases, the J end lost 0 bases, and 12 bases lay between the germline ends. Germline loops: CDR1 SGHNT, CDR2 YYREEE (reference sequence).

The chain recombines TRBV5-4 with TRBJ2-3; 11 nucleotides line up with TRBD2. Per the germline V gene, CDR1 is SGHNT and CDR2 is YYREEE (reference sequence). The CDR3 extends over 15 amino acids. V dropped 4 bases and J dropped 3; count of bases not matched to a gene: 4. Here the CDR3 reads CASSGGLAVTDTQYF. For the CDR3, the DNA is TGTGCCAGCAGCGGGGGACTAGCGGTGACAGATACGCAGTATTTT.

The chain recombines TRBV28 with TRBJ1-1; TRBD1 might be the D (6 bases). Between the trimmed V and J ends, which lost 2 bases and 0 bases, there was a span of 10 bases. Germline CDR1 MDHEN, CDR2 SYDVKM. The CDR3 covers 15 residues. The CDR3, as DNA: TGTGCCAGCAGTTTACCGGGACACCTGAACACTGAAGCTTTCTTT. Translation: CASSLPGHLNTEAFF.